This T cell receptor (beta chain) stems from a study of blood T cell repertoires in COVID-19 (dated by TCRdb to about 2020). In the study overall: The collaborator samples originated in the United States, Italy and Spain and spanned the acute and convalescent phases of COVID-19. Where HLA class I and class II types were available, the types were taken from metadata supplied by the sample provider, not from assay-based typing. A freely available public database, intended as a resource for researchers studying the immune response to SARS-CoV-2, is where the repertoires were released. The material from the prospective study consisted of cDNA or gDNA derived from T cells, B-cell-depleted T cells, or PBMCs. The dataset comprised deeply sampled blood TCRbeta repertoires from subjects exposed to, actively infected with, or recovered from COVID-19. Samples came from the ongoing ImmuneRACE study (first 160 participants) plus 1,254 subjects from 6 global collaborators. Nearly every sample came with metadata listing a de-identified subject ID, COVID-19 status, age in years and sex. The paper's findings and limits, for the study overall: Clinical and demographic metadata were provided uncurated, with the amount varying by source and participant.

Collaborating institutions collected whole blood in K2EDTA tubes following their own protocols. For TCRbeta analysis, collaborator samples were shipped as frozen whole blood, as isolated PBMCs, or as DNA extracted from either sample type. TCRbeta CDR3 regions were amplified from genomic DNA using the immunoSEQ Assay, a bias-controlled multiplex PCR. The authors processed their data as follows. Within the assay, amplification of reference gene primers was used to estimate how many nucleated cells each sample contained. To quantify the absolute abundance of each unique TCRbeta CDR3 rearrangement, sequence reads were collapsed and filtered. For each sample, productive Simpson clonality was calculated by taking the square root of Simpson's diversity index across productive rearrangements. This is the immuneACCESS table as TCRdb keeps it, with only in-frame sequences that have V and J called. A part of the clones is gone; compared with another copy, unresolved V genes explain less than half, and the rest is unexplained. V, J and clone size reflect that table, while D and trimming were determined from the DNA. Present in this sample are under 50,000 clones, 70% to 90% of which were seen just once. Approximately 9.6% of the sample is in the top ten clones.

The CDR3 starts with the cysteine, ends with the phenylalanine, and has 14 residues. Here the CDR3 DNA is all that survives: 42 bases in frame from base 1. From a lookup of the germline V gene (reference sequence), CDR1 and CDR2 are PRHDT and FYEKMQ. Trimming takes 7 bases from V and 1 base from J, and the germline ends sit 11 bases apart. This clone appeared once. This receptor's antigen is unknown. No much larger clone is present one base from it, and per-base qualities are unavailable. The receptor's source is a man aged 45 to 65 with active COVID-19. The sequencing input was peripheral blood. The chain couples TRBV13 to TRBJ1-5, with the D gene too uncertain to name. The CDR3 region has the sequence CASKRGGSNQPQHF. The nucleotide sequence is given as TGTGCCAGCAAACGGGGAGGGAGCAATCAGCCCCAGCATTTT.